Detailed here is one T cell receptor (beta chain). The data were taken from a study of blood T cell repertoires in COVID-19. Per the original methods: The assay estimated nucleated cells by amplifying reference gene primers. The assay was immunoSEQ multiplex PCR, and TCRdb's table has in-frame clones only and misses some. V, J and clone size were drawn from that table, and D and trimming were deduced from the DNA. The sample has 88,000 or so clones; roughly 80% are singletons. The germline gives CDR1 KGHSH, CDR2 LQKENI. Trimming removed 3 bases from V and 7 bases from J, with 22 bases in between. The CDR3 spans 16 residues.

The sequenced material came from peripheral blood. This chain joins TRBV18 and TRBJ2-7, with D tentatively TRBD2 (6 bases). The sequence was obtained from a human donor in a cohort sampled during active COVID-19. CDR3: CASSPTGRQGLGEQYF. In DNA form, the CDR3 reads TGTGCCAGCTCACCCACCGGGCGTCAGGGACTTGGGGAGCAGTACTTC.